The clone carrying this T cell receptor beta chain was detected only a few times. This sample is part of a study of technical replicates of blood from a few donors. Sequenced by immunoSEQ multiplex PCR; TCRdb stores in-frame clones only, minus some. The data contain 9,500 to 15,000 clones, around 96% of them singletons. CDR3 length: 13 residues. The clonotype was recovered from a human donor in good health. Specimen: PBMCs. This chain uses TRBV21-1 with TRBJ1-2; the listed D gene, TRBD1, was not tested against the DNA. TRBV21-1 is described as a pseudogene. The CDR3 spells CASSKDRGHGYTF. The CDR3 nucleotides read TGTGCCAGCAGCAAAGACAGGGGGCATGGCTACACCTTC.